This entry concerns a single T cell receptor beta chain. Its antigen is undetermined. Profiling relied on immunoSEQ multiplex PCR, and the TCRdb table lists in-frame clones only, not all of them. The sample holds roughly 110,000 clones, approximately 58% seen once. The V segment lost 0 bases and the J segment 10 bases; nucleotides outside the gene matches: 4. The V gene's germline CDR1 is SGHVS and CDR2 FQNEAQ. This CDR3 contains 13 residues. The data are from a study of cytotoxic CD8 clonotypes in ibrutinib-treated CLL. The overall study: Timing of response sample collection was a median approximately twelve months after treatment start, with a range of 6 to 36. The study recorded mean values of almost 260,000 productive templates and approximately 94,000 productive rearrangements per sample. Study findings and constraints: Once treatment began, public clonotypes, which were uncommon, contracted or stayed stable.

The sequenced sample was PBMCs, obtained after 24 months of ibrutinib treatment. The genes are TRBV7-8 and TRBJ2-7; 9 bases fit TRBD1. This TCR was recovered from a human donor with chronic lymphocytic leukemia. In DNA, the CDR3 is TGTGCCAGCAGCTTAGCGGGGGGACAGGGCCAGTACTTC. Protein sequence: CASSLAGGQGQYF.